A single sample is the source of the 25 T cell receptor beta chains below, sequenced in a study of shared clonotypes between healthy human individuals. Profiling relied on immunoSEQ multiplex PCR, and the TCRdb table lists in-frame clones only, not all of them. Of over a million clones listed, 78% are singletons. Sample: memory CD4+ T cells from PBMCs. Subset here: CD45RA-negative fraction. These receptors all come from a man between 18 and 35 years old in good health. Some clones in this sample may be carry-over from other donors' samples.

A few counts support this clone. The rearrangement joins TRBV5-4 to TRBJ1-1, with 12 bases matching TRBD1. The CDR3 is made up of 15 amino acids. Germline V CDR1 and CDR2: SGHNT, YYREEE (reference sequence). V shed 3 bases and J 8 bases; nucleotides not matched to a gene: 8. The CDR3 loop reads CASSSEPGTGGEAFF. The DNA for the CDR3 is TGTGCCAGCAGCTCCGAGCCCGGGACAGGGGGCGAAGCTTTCTTT. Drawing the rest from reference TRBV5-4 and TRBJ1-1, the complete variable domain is ETGVTQSPTHLIKTRGQQVTLRCSSQSGHNTVSWYQQALGQGPQFIFQYYREEENGRGNFPPRFSGLQFPNYSSELNVNALELDDSALYLCASSSEPGTGGEAFFGQGTRLTVV.

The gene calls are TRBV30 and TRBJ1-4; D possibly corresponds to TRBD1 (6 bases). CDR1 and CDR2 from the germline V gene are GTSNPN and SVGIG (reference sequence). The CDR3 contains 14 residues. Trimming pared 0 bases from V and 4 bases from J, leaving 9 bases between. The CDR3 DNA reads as TGTGCCTGGAGTGTAAGAGGGGGTAATGAAAAACTGTTTTTT. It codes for CAWSVRGGNEKLFF.

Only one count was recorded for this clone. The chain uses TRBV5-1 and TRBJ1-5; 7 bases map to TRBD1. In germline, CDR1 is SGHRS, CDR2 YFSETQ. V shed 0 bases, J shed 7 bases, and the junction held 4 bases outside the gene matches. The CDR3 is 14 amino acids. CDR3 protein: CASSLGQGEQPQHF. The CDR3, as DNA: TGCGCCAGCAGCTTGGGACAGGGTGAACAGCCCCAGCATTTT. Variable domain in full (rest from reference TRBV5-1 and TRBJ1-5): KAGVTQTPRYLIKTRGQQVTLSCSPISGHRSVSWYQQTPGQGLQFLFEYFSETQRNKGNFPGRFSGRQFSNSRSEMNVSTLELGDSALYLCASSLGQGEQPQHFGDGTRLSIL.

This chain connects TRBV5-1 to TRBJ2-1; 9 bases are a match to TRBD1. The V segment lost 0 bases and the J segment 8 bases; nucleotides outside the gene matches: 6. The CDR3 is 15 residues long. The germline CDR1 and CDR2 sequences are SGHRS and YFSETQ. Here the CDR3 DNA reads TGCGCCAGCAGCTTGGTTGTAACAGGGGGCCATGAGCAGTTCTTC. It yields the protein CASSLVVTGGHEQFF. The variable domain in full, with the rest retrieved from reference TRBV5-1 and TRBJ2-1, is KAGVTQTPRYLIKTRGQQVTLSCSPISGHRSVSWYQQTPGQGLQFLFEYFSETQRNKGNFPGRFSGRQFSNSRSEMNVSTLELGDSALYLCASSLVVTGGHEQFFGPGTRLTVL.

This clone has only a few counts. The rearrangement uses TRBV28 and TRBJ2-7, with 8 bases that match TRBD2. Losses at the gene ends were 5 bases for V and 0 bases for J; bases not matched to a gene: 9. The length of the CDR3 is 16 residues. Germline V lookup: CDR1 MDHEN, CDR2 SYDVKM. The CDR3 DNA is TGTGCCAGCAGTCCGGGGGGGGTATCACACTCCTACGAGCAGTACTTC. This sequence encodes CASSPGGVSHSYEQYF.

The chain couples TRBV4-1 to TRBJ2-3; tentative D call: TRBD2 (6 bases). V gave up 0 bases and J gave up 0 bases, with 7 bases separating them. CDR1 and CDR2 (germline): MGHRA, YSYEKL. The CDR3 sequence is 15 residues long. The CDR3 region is CASSQEGTSTDTQYF. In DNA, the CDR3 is TGCGCCAGCAGCCAAGAAGGGACTAGCACAGATACGCAGTATTTT.

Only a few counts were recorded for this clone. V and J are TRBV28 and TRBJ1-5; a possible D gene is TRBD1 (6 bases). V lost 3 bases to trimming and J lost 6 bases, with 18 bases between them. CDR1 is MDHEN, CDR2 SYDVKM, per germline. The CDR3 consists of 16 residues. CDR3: CASSFRGFRYGQPQHF. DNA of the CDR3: TGTGCCAGCAGTTTCAGGGGCTTTCGGTACGGTCAGCCCCAGCATTTT. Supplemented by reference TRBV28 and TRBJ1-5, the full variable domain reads DVKVTQSSRYLVKRTGEKVFLECVQDMDHENMFWYRQDPGLGLRLIYFSYDVKMKEKGDIPEGYSVSREKKERFSLILESASTNQTSMYLCASSFRGFRYGQPQHFGDGTRLSIL.

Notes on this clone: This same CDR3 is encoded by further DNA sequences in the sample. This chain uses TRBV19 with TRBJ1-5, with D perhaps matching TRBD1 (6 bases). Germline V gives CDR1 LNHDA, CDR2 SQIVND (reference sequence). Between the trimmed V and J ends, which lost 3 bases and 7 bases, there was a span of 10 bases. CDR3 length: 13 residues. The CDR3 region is CASSIQGRQPQHF. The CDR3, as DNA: TGTGCCAGTAGTATTCAGGGGAGGCAGCCCCAGCATTTT.

CDR3 DNA: TGTGCCAGCAGTTTAGACGGGACGTCCGGGGCCAACGTCCTGACTTTC. Its protein product is CASSLDGTSGANVLTF. The rearrangement joins TRBV27 to TRBJ2-6, with D tentatively TRBD1 or TRBD2 (5 bases each). Trimming removed 2 bases at V and 4 bases at J, with 12 bases between. Germline loops: CDR1 MNHEY, CDR2 SMNVEV (reference sequence). CDR3 size: 16 residues.

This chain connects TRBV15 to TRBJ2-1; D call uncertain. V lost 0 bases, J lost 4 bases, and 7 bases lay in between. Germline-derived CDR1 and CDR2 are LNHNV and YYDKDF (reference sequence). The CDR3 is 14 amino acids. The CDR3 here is CATSRDSEYNEQFF. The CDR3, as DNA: TGTGCCACCAGCAGAGATTCCGAATACAATGAGCAGTTCTTC.

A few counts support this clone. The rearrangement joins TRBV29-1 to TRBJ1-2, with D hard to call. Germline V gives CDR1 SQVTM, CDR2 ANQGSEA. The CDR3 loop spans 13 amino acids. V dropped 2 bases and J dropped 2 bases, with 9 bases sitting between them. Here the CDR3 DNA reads TGCAGCGTTGAACATCCGGGGAACTATGGCTACACCTTC. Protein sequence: CSVEHPGNYGYTF.

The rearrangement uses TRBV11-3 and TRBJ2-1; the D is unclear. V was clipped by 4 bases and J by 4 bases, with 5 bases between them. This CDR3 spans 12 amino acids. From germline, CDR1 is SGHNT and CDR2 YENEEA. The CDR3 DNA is TGTGCCAGCAGCTCGAGATACAATGAGCAGTTCTTC. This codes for CASSSRYNEQFF.

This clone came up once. The CDR3 here is CASVGPSGSIEQFF. The CDR3 DNA reads TGTGCCAGTGTCGGTCCTAGCGGGAGTATTGAGCAGTTCTTC. The genes are TRBV5-4 and TRBJ2-1, with TRBD2 identical over 10 bases. There are 14 residues in the CDR3. V dropped 8 bases and J dropped 9; count of bases not matched to a gene: 11. The germline gives CDR1 SGHNT, CDR2 YYREEE (reference sequence). Complete variable domain (other parts from reference TRBV5-4 and TRBJ2-1): ETGVTQSPTHLIKTRGQQVTLRCSSQSGHNTVSWYQQALGQGPQFIFQYYREEENGRGNFPPRFSGLQFPNYSSELNVNALELDDSALYLCASVGPSGSIEQFFGPGTRLTVL.

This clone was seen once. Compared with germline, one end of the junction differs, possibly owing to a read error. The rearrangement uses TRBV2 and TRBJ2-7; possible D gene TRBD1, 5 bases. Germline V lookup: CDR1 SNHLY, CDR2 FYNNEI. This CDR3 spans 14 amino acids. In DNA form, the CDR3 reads TGTGCCAGCAGGGAAGACAGTCTCCCCTACGAGCAGTACTTC. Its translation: CASREDSLPYEQYF.

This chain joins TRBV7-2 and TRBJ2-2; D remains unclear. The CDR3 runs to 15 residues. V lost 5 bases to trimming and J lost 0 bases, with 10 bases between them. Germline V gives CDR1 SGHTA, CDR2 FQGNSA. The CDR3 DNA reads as TGTGCCAGCAGCCGGAAAGGGACGAACACCGGGGAGCTGTTTTTT. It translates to CASSRKGTNTGELFF. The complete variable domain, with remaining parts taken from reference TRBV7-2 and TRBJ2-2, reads GAGVSQSPSNKVTEKGKDVELRCDPISGHTALYWYRQSLGQGLEFLIYFQGNSAPDKSGLPSDRFSAERTGGSVSTLTIQRTQQEDSAVYLCASSRKGTNTGELFFGEGSRLTVL.

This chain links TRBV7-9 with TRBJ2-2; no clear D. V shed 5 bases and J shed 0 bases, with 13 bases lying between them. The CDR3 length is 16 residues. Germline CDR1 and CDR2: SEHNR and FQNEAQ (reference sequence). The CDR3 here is CASSRSSVANTGELFF. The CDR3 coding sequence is TGTGCCAGCAGCCGCAGCAGCGTCGCGAACACCGGGGAGCTGTTTTTT.

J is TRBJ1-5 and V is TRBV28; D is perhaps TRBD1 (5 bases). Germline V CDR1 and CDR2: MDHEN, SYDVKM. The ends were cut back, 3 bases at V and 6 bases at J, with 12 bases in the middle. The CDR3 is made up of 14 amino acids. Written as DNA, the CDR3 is TGTGCCAGCAGTTTGGAGGGGAGGAGTCAGCCCCAGCATTTT. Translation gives CASSLEGRSQPQHF.

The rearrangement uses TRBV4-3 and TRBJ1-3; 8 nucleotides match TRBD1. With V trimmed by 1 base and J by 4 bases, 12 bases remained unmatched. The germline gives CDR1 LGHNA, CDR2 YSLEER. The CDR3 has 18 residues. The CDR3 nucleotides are TGCGCCAGCAGCCAAGGATCAGGGGGCGAGCGGACGGGAAACACCATATATTTT. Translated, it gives CASSQGSGGERTGNTIYF.

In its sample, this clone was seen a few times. The CDR3 region is CASSFGEETQYF. CDR3 coding DNA: TGTGCCAGCAGCTTTGGGGAAGAGACCCAGTACTTC. This chain links TRBV7-2 with TRBJ2-5; no reliable D call. There are 12 residues in the CDR3. Trimming shortened V by 3 bases and J by 3 bases, and 5 bases separated the two germline ends. Germline lookup yields CDR1 SGHTA and CDR2 FQGNSA.

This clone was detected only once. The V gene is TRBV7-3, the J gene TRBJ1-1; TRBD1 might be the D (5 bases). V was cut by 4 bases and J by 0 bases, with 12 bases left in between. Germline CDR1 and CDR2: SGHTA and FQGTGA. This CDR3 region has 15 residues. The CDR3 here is CASSSGTGMNTEAFF. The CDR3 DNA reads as TGTGCCAGCAGCTCGGGGACGGGGATGAACACTGAAGCTTTCTTT. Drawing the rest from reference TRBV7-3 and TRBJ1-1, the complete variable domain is GAGVSQTPSNKVTEKGKYVELRCDPISGHTALYWYRQSLGQGPEFLIYFQGTGAADDSGLPNDRFFAVRPEGSVSTLKIQRTERGDSAVYLCASSSGTGMNTEAFFGQGTRLTVV.

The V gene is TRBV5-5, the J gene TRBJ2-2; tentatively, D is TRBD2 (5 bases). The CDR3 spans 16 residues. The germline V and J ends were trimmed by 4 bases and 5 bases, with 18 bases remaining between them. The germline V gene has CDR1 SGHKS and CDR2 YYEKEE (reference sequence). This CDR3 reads CASSLVRTRLTGELFF. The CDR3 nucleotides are TGTGCCAGCAGCCTAGTCCGAACTAGGTTGACCGGGGAGCTGTTTTTT.

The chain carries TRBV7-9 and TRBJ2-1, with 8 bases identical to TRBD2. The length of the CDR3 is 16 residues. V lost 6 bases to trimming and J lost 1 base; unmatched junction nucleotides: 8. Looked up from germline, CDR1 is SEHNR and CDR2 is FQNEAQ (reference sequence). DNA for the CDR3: TGTGCCAGCAGTCTTATCGAGCGGGGGTCCTACAATGAGCAGTTCTTC. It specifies CASSLIERGSYNEQFF.

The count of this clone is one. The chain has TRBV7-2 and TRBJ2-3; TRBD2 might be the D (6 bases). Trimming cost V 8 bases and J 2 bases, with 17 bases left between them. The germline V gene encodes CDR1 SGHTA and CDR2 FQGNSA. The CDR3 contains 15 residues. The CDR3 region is CASVAAGRSTDTQYF. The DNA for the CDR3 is TGTGCCAGCGTTGCGGCAGGGAGGTCCACAGATACGCAGTATTTT. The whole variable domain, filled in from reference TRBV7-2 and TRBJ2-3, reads GAGVSQSPSNKVTEKGKDVELRCDPISGHTALYWYRQSLGQGLEFLIYFQGNSAPDKSGLPSDRFSAERTGGSVSTLTIQRTQQEDSAVYLCASVAAGRSTDTQYFGPGTRLTVL.

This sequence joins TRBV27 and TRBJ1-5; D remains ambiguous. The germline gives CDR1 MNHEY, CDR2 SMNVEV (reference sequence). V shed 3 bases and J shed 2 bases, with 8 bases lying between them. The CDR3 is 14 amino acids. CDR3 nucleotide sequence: TGTGCCAGCAGTTTGGGGAATGGCAATCAGCCCCAGCATTTT. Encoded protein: CASSLGNGNQPQHF.

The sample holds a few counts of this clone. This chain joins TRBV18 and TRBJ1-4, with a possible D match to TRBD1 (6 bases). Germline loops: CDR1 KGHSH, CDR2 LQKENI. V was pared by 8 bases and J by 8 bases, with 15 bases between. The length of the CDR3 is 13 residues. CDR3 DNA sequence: TGTGCCAGCACGGGGGCCGTTGGGGAAAAACTGTTTTTT. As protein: CASTGAVGEKLFF.